The clone carrying this TCR beta chain has at least ten counts. Antigen unknown. These data belong to a study of regulatory T cells in long-lasting Graves disease. Study-wide results and limits: Favored usage of TRBV28, TRBJ1-2 and TRBJ2-5 was recorded in persistent disease.

Through Arm-PCR of CDR3 regions and iRepertoire HTBI primers, TCR beta libraries were built. TCRdb called the multiplex PCR reads again in MiXCR, with one record for every CDR3 protein. The sample consists of 370,000 or so distinct CDR3 sequences, 15% to 20% of them appearing once. Time point noted: newly diagnosed GD, antithyroid drugs for less than 3 months. Making the TCR library involved RNA that had been extracted from PBMCs. American Thyroid Association guidelines were used to diagnose Graves' disease. Enrollment of patients was through an endocrinology department in Xi'an, China. CDR1 is SNHLY and CDR2 is FYNNEI in the germline V gene. This CDR3 is built from 10 residues. Trimming pared 8 bases from V and 7 bases from J, leaving 8 bases between. Separately, the same data were catalogued under a study of T cells in Graves' hyperthyroidism and ophthalmopathy. This second report adds: Patients between 18 and 65 years old had hyperthyroidism, newly diagnosed and lasting under 2 months.

The V and J genes are TRBV2 and TRBJ1-2, with D uncertain. The receptor was derived from a woman aged 18 to 35 with Graves disease. Sequenced material: peripheral blood mononuclear cells (PBMCs), taken at new diagnosis, from a patient treated with antithyroid drugs. The CDR3 protein is CASFRTGYTF. As DNA, the CDR3 is TGTGCCAGCTTCCGGACTGGCTACACCTTC.